A selection of T cell receptor beta chains follows, all from one sample in a study of CD8 T cells in ankylosing spondylitis. TCRdb re-derived calls from the 5' RACE reads in MiXCR, one entry per CDR3 protein. There are roughly 470,000 distinct CDR3 sequences in the sample; 25% to 30% occur only once, and 0.89% lies in the top ten. Material for sequencing was blood, either unsorted or a sorted T cell fraction (not recorded which). The source of these receptors is a male donor with ankylosing spondylitis. CDR3s include the opening cysteine and the closing phenylalanine or tryptophan. Each record gives: J gene, clone size, V gene, D gene, CDR3 DNA, CDR3 protein. D genes are given only for firm matches. Some rows mark clone size as missing; the rest say once, few, many or name a class of expanded clone.

>TRBJ1-4|.|TRBV27|TRBD1
TGTGCCAGCAGTCCCCGGACAGGGCGTGATGAAAAACTGTTTTTT
CASSPRTGRDEKLFF
>TRBJ2-4|.|TRBV12-3/TRBV12-4|.
TGTGCCAGCAGTCCACTAGCTAACATTCAGTACTTC
CASSPLANIQYF
>TRBJ1-4|.|TRBV29-1|.
TGCAGCGTCGCCGAACCCCCAGGGGATGAAAAACTGTTTTTT
CSVAEPPGDEKLFF
>TRBJ2-4|.|TRBV20-1|.
TGCAGTGCTAGAGATGACAGAATTCTAGCCAAAAACATTCAGTACTTC
CSARDDRILAKNIQYF
>TRBJ2-2|.|TRBV2|.
TGTGCCAGCAGTTCTCAGGGGACACTCAACACCGGGGAGCTGTTTTTT
CASSSQGTLNTGELFF
>TRBJ2-5|few|TRBV4-2|.
TGTGCCAGCAGCCTCCTTGGGGGCGAGACCCAGTACTTC
CASSLLGGETQYF
>TRBJ2-3|.|TRBV7-2|.
TGTGCCAGCAGCTGGAAAAGAGAGGCTAATACGCAGTATTTT
CASSWKREANTQYF
>TRBJ1-2|few|TRBV20-1|.
TGCAGTGCTAGGGGCGGGGAAAAGAACTATGGCTACACCTTC
CSARGGEKNYGYTF
>TRBJ2-5|.|TRBV3-1|.
TGTGCCAGCAGCTGGCGGACACAAGAGACCCAGTACTTC
CASSWRTQETQYF
>TRBJ2-3|.|TRBV4-1|.
TGCGCCAGCAGCCTACAGTCCGGGGCAGATACGCAGTATTTT
CASSLQSGADTQYF
>TRBJ2-1|.|TRBV20-1|TRBD1
TGCAGTGCTAGAGGTGGGCAGGGGGCAGACAATGAGCAGTTCTTC
CSARGGQGADNEQFF
>TRBJ2-5|.|TRBV6-5|.
TGTGCCAGCAGTTACGCGGCGGTGAGGGAGACCCAGTACTTC
CASSYAAVRETQYF
>TRBJ2-3|once|TRBV24-1|TRBD2
TGTGCCACCAGTGACCAAGCACTAGCGGGAGCGAAGCAGTATTTT
CATSDQALAGAKQYF
>TRBJ2-5|.|TRBV10-3|TRBD1
TGTGCCATCAGTGAGTTAACAGGGGTAGCAACCCAGTACTTC
CAISELTGVATQYF
>TRBJ1-6|few|TRBV20-1|.
TGCAGTGCTAGTAAAACAGGTTATTCACCCCTCCACTTT
CSASKTGYSPLHF
>TRBJ1-3|.|TRBV7-9|TRBD1
TGTGCCAGCAGCACGGGACAGGGGGACTCTGGAAACACCATATATTTT
CASSTGQGDSGNTIYF
>TRBJ1-1|few|TRBV7-2|.
TGTGCCAGCAGCTTAGCGTATGGAGCTTTCTTT
CASSLAYGAFF
>TRBJ2-5|.|TRBV5-5|TRBD2
TGTGCCAGCAGCTTGGCGCGGGGACTAGCGGGACAACAAGAGACCCAGTACTTC
CASSLARGLAGQQETQYF
>TRBJ2-1|few|TRBV7-9|TRBD2
TGTGCCAGCAGCTGGGCACGGGCTAGCGGGAGTGTATATGAGCAGTTCTTC
CASSWARASGSVYEQFF
>TRBJ1-2|few|TRBV12-3/TRBV12-4|.
TGTGCCAGCAGCCGTGACAGGCTCTATGGCTACACCTTC
CASSRDRLYGYTF
>TRBJ2-1|.|TRBV12-3/TRBV12-4|.
TGTGCCACCTCCCCGGGGGCTAGCAAGGTCTATGAGCAGTTCTTC
CATSPGASKVYEQFF
>TRBJ1-2|few|TRBV4-1|.
TGCGCCAGCAGCCAAGAAGGAGGGCCCTCGGCCCCGATCTATGGCTACACCTTC
CASSQEGGPSAPIYGYTF
>TRBJ1-1|.|TRBV5-1|TRBD1
TGCGCCAGCAGTTACCTCGGGACAGCGAACACTGAAGCTTTCTTT
CASSYLGTANTEAFF
>TRBJ2-1|.|TRBV5-1|TRBD1
TGCGCCAGCAGCCTGGGACAGGTGGATGAGCAGTTCTTC
CASSLGQVDEQFF
>TRBJ2-1|.|TRBV5-1|.
TGCGCCAGCAGCCGTGGCTTCCAGGAGGGAGAGCAGTTCTTC
CASSRGFQEGEQFF
>TRBJ2-7|.|TRBV12-3/TRBV12-4|TRBD2
TGTGCCAGCAGCCTTAACCGGGGGGGGAATGGGTACTTC
CASSLNRGGNGYF
>TRBJ1-1|.|TRBV27|.
TGTGCCAGCAGTACCCGGGACACAGCTTTCTTT
CASSTRDTAFF
>TRBJ2-1|.|TRBV20-1|TRBD1
TGCAGTGCTCGGACAGGGGGTAGCAGTTTTTCCTACAATGAGCAGTTCTTC
CSARTGGSSFSYNEQFF
>TRBJ2-1|.|TRBV5-1|.
TGCGCCAGCAGCTCAACCGACGGGAGCTCCTACAATGAGCAGTTCTTC
CASSSTDGSSYNEQFF
>TRBJ2-1|.|TRBV19|TRBD2
TGTGCCAGTAGTATCGACGCTAGCGGGAGCAGCGATGAGCAGTTCTTC
CASSIDASGSSDEQFF
>TRBJ1-3|.|TRBV5-1|.
TGCGCCAGCAGCTTATCAGGAGTGACTGGAAACACCATATATTTT
CASSLSGVTGNTIYF
>TRBJ1-1|.|TRBV4-2|.
TGTGCCAGCAGCCAAGTAGGGGACGTGGACACTGAAGCTTTCTTT
CASSQVGDVDTEAFF
>TRBJ1-1|few|TRBV29-1|.
TGCAGCGTTGGTCGGGGGGGCACTGAAGCTTTCTTT
CSVGRGGTEAFF
>TRBJ2-3|few|TRBV24-1|TRBD1
TGTGCCACCACTCCCGGACAGGCGAACACAGATACGCAGTATTTT
CATTPGQANTDTQYF
>TRBJ2-2|few|TRBV7-6|.
TGTGCCAGCAGCCCCAGGGCGGACGGGGAGCTGTTTTTT
CASSPRADGELFF
>TRBJ2-5|.|TRBV25-1|.
TGTGCCAGCAGTGAATCGGCCATCCAAGAGACCCAGTACTTC
CASSESAIQETQYF
>TRBJ1-5|.|TRBV20-1|TRBD1
TGCAGTGCTAGAGATCGGGACAGGGTAAATACTCAGCCCCAGCATTTT
CSARDRDRVNTQPQHF
>TRBJ2-7|.|TRBV29-1|TRBD2
TGCAGCGCCTGGACTAGCGGGAGCTACGAGCAGTACTTC
CSAWTSGSYEQYF
>TRBJ1-5|.|TRBV19|.
TGTGCCAGTAGTACAATAGGTCAGCCCCAGCATTTT
CASSTIGQPQHF
>TRBJ1-5|few|TRBV4-2|.
TGTGCCAGCAGCCTCGTGTCGGGGCCGAGCAATCAGCCCCAGCATTTT
CASSLVSGPSNQPQHF
>TRBJ2-2|few|TRBV20-1|.
TGCAGTGCTAAGGGGCCCCTTGGCACCGGGGAGCTGTTTTTT
CSAKGPLGTGELFF
>TRBJ1-1|few|TRBV5-5|.
TGTGCCAGCAGCTTGTGGGGGGGCCCTGAGACTGAAGCTTTCTTT
CASSLWGGPETEAFF
>TRBJ2-1|few|TRBV11-3|.
TGTGCCAGCAGCTTAGGGGGAGTGTCCTACAATGAGCAGTTCTTC
CASSLGGVSYNEQFF
>TRBJ2-1|.|TRBV5-1|.
TGCGCCAGCAGCTTGGGATCTGGCAGGTCGTCCTACAATGAGCAGTTCTTC
CASSLGSGRSSYNEQFF
>TRBJ2-3|many|TRBV20-1|TRBD2
TGCAGTGCTAGTCGGGGACTAGCGGGAGTTGTAGATACGCAGTATTTT
CSASRGLAGVVDTQYF
>TRBJ2-2|few|TRBV5-1|.
TGCGCCAGCAGCACAGGAGGAGAGCGAACCGGGGAGCTGTTTTTT
CASSTGGERTGELFF
>TRBJ1-5|.|TRBV4-2|TRBD1
TGTGCCAGCAGCCAAGACGGACAGGATCGGCAGCCCCAGCATTTT
CASSQDGQDRQPQHF
>TRBJ2-3|.|TRBV7-9|.
TGTGCCAGCAGCTTAGTCCGCTCCAGCACAGATACGCAGTATTTT
CASSLVRSSTDTQYF
>TRBJ1-2|once|TRBV20-1|TRBD1
TGCAGTGCTAGGAGGACAGGGGTTGGGAACTATGGCTACACCTTC
CSARRTGVGNYGYTF
>TRBJ1-4|.|TRBV11-2|.
TGTGCCAGCAGCGAGGGTCCAACTAATGAAAAACTGTTTTTT
CASSEGPTNEKLFF